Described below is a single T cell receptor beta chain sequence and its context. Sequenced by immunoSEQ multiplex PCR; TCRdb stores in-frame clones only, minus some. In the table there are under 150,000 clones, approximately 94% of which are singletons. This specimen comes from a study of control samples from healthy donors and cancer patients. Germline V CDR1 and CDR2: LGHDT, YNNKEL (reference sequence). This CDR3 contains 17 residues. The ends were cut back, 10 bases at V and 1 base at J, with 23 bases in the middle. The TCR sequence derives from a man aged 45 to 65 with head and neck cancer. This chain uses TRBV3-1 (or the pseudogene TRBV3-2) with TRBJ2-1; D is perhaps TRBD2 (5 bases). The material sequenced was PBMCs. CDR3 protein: CATFNPLLESSYNEQFF. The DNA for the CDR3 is TGTGCCACGTTCAATCCCCTACTAGAAAGTTCCTACAATGAGCAGTTCTTC.